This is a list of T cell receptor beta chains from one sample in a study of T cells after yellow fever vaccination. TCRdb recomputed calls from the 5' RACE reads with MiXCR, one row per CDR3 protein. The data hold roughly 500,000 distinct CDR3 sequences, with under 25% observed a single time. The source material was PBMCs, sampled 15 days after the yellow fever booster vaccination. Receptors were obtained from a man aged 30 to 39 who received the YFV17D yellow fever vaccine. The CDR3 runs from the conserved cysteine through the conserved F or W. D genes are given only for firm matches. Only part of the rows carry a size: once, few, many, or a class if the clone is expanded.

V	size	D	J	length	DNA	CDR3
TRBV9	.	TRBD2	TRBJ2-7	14	TGTGCCAGCAGCGTAGAGACTAGCGGATACGAGCAGTACTTC	CASSVETSGYEQYF
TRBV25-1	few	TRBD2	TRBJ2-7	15	TGTGCCAGCAGGGCCACTAGCGGGAGGGCCTATGAGCAGTACTTC	CASRATSGRAYEQYF
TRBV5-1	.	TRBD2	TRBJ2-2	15	TGCGCCAGCAAGGGACTAGCGGAGAACACCGGGGAGCTGTTTTTT	CASKGLAENTGELFF
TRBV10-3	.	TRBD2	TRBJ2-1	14	TGTGCCATCAGTGAGGAGAGGACTAGCGGAATCCAGTTCTTC	CAISEERTSGIQFF
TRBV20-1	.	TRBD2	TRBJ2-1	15	TGCAGTGCCCCCCTGCGGGAGGGCCCTCTCAATGAGCAGTTCTTC	CSAPLREGPLNEQFF
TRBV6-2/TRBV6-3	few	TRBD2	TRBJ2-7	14	TGTGCCAGCAGTCTAGCGGGAGGTCCCAACGAGCAGTACTTC	CASSLAGGPNEQYF
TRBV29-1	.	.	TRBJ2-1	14	TGCAGCGCCAGGAGGGGCGGGACTTACAATGAGCAGTTCTTC	CSARRGGTYNEQFF
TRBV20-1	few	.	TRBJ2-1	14	TGCAGTGCTAGGTCACTTGTGGAGTACAATGAGCAGTTCTTC	CSARSLVEYNEQFF
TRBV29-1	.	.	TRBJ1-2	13	TGCAGCGCAAAAAAAGGGCAGAGCTATGGCTACACCTTC	CSAKKGQSYGYTF
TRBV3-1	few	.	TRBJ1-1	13	TGTGCCAGCAGCGCCCTAGAGAACACTGAAGCTTTCTTT	CASSALENTEAFF
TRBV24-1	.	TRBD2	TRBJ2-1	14	TGTGCCACCAGTGGACTAGCGGGAGGCGTGGAGCAGTTCTTC	CATSGLAGGVEQFF
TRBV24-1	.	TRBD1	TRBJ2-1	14	TGTGCCACCAGTGATTTAGACAGGGGACACGAGCAGTTCTTC	CATSDLDRGHEQFF
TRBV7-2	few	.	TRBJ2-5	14	TGTGCCAGCAACAGAATAGGAGGGGAAGAGACCCAGTACTTC	CASNRIGGEETQYF